In this sample, the clone carrying this TCR beta chain turned up many times. What it recognizes is unknown. Patients were excluded for uncontrolled infection, other autoimmune disease, pregnancy or lactation. From RNA transcripts, TCR beta CDR3 regions were amplified. Carried out on the TCR CDR3, a first-round RT-PCR used the HTBI primer set. TCRdb fed the multiplex PCR reads into MiXCR, producing one record per CDR3 protein. The repertoire holds around 240,000 distinct CDR3 sequences, with roughly 15% as singletons. This specimen comes from a study of T cells in Graves' hyperthyroidism and ophthalmopathy. Study-wide results and caveats: Most expanded thyroid clonotypes above 0.001 recurred in blood. The model foresaw ophthalmopathy a median around 6 months prior to onset.

The CDR3 has 14 amino acids. Germline assignment: CDR1 LNHDA and CDR2 SQIVND (reference sequence). Trimming cost V 3 bases and J 3 bases; bases outside gene matches: 1. The chain recombines TRBV19 with TRBJ2-1, with TRBD2 identical over 8 bases. The sequencing sample was made of blood. This clonotype originated in a woman in her 40s with Graves' hyperthyroidism that later progressed to Graves' ophthalmopathy. The CDR3, as DNA: TGTGCCAGTAGTATTGGGACTAGCTACAATGAGCAGTTCTTC. This gives the protein CASSIGTSYNEQFF.